The clone carrying this T cell receptor (beta chain) was detected once. Antigen unknown. This specimen comes from a study of shared clonotypes between healthy human individuals. Investigators spread the genomic DNA of each subset evenly over several immunoSEQ plates. Using immunoSEQ multiplex PCR, the repertoire was profiled, and TCRdb retains in-frame clones only, with some absent. The repertoire has 2 million to 2.5 million clones, almost 96% of them found once; the top ten carry 0.1% to 0.15%. Study-wide findings and caveats: Generation probability values for non-shared clonotypes were lower than those for clonotypes shared by all four donors. Among several donors, approximately 5% of naive CD4 clonotypes were found in common.

Trimming stripped 0 bases from V and 2 bases from J, with 10 bases between. The CDR3 runs 15 residues. Germline CDR1 LNHDA, CDR2 SQIVND (reference sequence). This sequence was found in a man younger than 35 in good health. This chain uses TRBV19 with TRBJ1-1; D gene ambiguous. The sequenced material came from naive CD4+ T cells sorted from blood. The subset: CD45RA+ positively selected. CDR3 residues: CASSIDGVSNTEAFF. The CDR3 bases are TGTGCCAGTAGTATAGATGGGGTGAGTAACACTGAAGCTTTCTTT.